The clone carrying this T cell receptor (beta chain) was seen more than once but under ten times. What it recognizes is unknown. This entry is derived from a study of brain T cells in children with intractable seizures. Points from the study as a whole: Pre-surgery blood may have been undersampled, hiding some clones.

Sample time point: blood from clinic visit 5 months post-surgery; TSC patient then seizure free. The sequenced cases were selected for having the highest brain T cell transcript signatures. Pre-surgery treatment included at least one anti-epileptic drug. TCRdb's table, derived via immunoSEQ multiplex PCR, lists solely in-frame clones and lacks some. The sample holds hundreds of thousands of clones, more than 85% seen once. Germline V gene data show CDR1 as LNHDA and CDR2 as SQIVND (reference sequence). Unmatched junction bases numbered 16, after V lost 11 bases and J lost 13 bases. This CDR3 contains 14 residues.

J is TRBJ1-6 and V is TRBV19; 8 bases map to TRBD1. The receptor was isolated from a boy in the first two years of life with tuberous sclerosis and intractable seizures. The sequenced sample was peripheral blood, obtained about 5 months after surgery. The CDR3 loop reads CASQKGQEVTPLHF. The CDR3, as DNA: TGTGCCTCTCAGAAGGGACAGGAGGTGACGCCCCTCCACTTT.